The following is a T cell receptor (beta chain) sequence with its context. Using immunoSEQ multiplex PCR, the repertoire was profiled, and TCRdb retains in-frame clones only, with some absent. The sample lists about 67,000 clones, roughly 90% occurring once. Germline V lookup: CDR1 MDHEN, CDR2 SYDVKM. The CDR3 runs 15 residues. V was shortened by 0 bases and J by 8 bases, with 15 bases between the two germline ends. The data were taken from a study of T cell changes during pregnancy in multiple sclerosis. The source of this sequence is a female donor in good health, enrolled as a control in a pregnancy study. The chain uses TRBV28 and TRBJ2-3; D unclear. The sequencing here drew on peripheral blood, taken in the second trimester of pregnancy. This CDR3 reads CASSLWSVSRGTQYF. DNA for the CDR3: TGTGCCAGCAGTTTATGGTCAGTGAGTAGAGGTACGCAGTATTTT.